This T cell receptor (beta chain) came from a study of T cell repertoires in cytomegalovirus infection. TCRdb re-called the reads with MiXCR, one entry per CDR3 protein. The repertoire consists of 680,000 or so distinct CDR3 sequences, with about a third occurring once and the leading ten covering 2.5% to 3.5%. From germline, CDR1 is MDHEN and CDR2 SYDVKM. There are 13 residues in the CDR3. With 8 bases clipped from V and 5 bases from J, the junction kept 7 bases outside the gene matches. This sequence joins TRBV28 and TRBJ2-3; 7 positions match TRBD1. The source of this sequence is a human donor in good health (CMV status not recorded). Some clones in this sample may be carry-over from other donors' samples. The sequenced material came from PBMCs. The chain's CDR3 is CASGAQGLDTQYF. The CDR3 DNA is TGTGCCAGCGGAGCACAGGGGTTAGATACGCAGTATTTT.